These 20 T cell receptor beta chains were sequenced from one sample in a study of T cells in Graves' hyperthyroidism and ophthalmopathy. RNA transcripts served as the template for amplifying TCR beta CDR3 regions. RT-PCR in the first round (using the HTBI primer set) targeted the TCR CDR3. Each CDR3 protein gets one entry after TCRdb re-called the multiplex PCR reads with MiXCR. The sample contains approximately 400,000 distinct CDR3 sequences, approximately 14% of which appear only once. Sample: blood. The receptors were gathered from a young woman with Graves' hyperthyroidism.

This clonotype was counted between two and nine times. The chain links TRBV6-1 to TRBJ2-7; D may be TRBD1 or TRBD2 (5 bases each). The CDR3 sequence is 15 residues long. V gave up 8 bases and J gave up 2 bases, with 19 bases separating them. The germline gives CDR1 MNHNS, CDR2 SASEGT. The DNA of the CDR3 is TGTGCCAGCCGACGAGGGACGGACGCCGCCTACGAGCAGTACTTC. It is translated as CASRRGTDAAYEQYF.

This clonotype has ten or more counts. CDR3 DNA: TGTGCCTGGATCGGGGCAGGACAAGAGACCCAGTACTTC. Its protein is CAWIGAGQETQYF. V and J are TRBV30 and TRBJ2-5; the D call may be TRBD1 or TRBD2 (5 bases each). The V and J ends lost 4 bases and 2 bases respectively, with 11 bases between them. The CDR3 has 13 amino acids. Germline CDR1 reads GTSNPN; CDR2 reads SVGIG (reference sequence).

The rearrangement links TRBV27 to TRBJ1-2; the D is unclear. The V and J ends lost 6 bases and 11 bases respectively, with 19 bases between them. Looked up from germline, CDR1 is MNHEY and CDR2 is SMNVEV (reference sequence). The CDR3 is 13 residues long. The CDR3 DNA reads TGTGCCAGCAGAACCTTGCGAGAAGGGTGGTACACCTTC. Encoded protein: CASRTLREGWYTF.

This clonotype was recorded at least ten times. The chain is built from TRBV5-1 and TRBJ1-2; 9 nucleotides agree with TRBD1. The CDR3 extends over 14 amino acids. J lost 8 bases, V lost 0 bases, and 5 bases had no gene match. Germline-derived CDR1 and CDR2 are SGHRS and YFSETQ. DNA of the CDR3: TGCGCCAGCAGCTTGGGGGACAGGGATTGGGGCTACACCTTC. This codes for CASSLGDRDWGYTF.

This rearrangement joins TRBV20-1 to TRBJ2-1, with D tentatively TRBD2 (6 bases). CDR1 is DFQATT and CDR2 is SNEGSKA in the germline V gene (reference sequence). This CDR3 region has 15 residues. With 4 bases removed from V and 4 bases from J, the gap between germline ends came to 17 bases. For the CDR3, the DNA is TGCAGTGCTATTAAGCGGGCTTTGATTTACAATGAGCAGTTCTTC. This gives the protein CSAIKRALIYNEQFF.

This clonotype was counted ten times or more. The J gene is TRBJ2-7, the V gene TRBV6-1; D uncertain. There are 12 residues in the CDR3. V was trimmed by 4 bases and J by 2 bases, leaving 6 bases between them. CDR1 and CDR2 (germline): MNHNS, SASEGT. CDR3: CASSALPYEQYF. For the CDR3, the DNA is TGTGCCAGCAGTGCACTCCCCTACGAGCAGTACTTC.

This clonotype was recorded at least ten times. The chain is built from TRBV5-1 and TRBJ2-3; D may be TRBD2 (6 bases). Per germline, CDR1 SGHRS and CDR2 YFSETQ. The CDR3 spans 12 residues. Trimming shortened V by 8 bases and J by 6 bases, and 13 bases separated the two germline ends. Here the CDR3 DNA reads TGCGCCAGTTATCTAGCGTCGGATACGCAGTATTTT. It codes for CASYLASDTQYF.

This clonotype was detected ten times or more. The chain is built from TRBV19 and TRBJ2-7; a weak D match, TRBD2 (6 bases). The germline gives CDR1 LNHDA, CDR2 SQIVND (reference sequence). Trimming stripped 3 bases from V and 3 bases from J, with 12 bases between. CDR3 length: 14 amino acids. The DNA of the CDR3 is TGTGCCAGTAGTATCGGAGGGGTCCTCTACGAGCAGTACTTC. Translating it yields CASSIGGVLYEQYF.

This clonotype was seen at least ten times. The junction departs from germline at one end; a sequencing error may be responsible. This chain uses TRBV7-7 with TRBJ2-1; TRBD2 agrees at 9 bases. Germline CDR1 reads SSHAT; CDR2 reads FNYEAQ (reference sequence). The CDR3 is 16 residues long. The DNA for the CDR3 is TGTGCTAGCAGCTCCTCTAGCGGGACCTCCTACAATGAGCAGTTCTTC. It is translated as CASSSSSGTSYNEQFF.

The table lists this clonotype with a few counts. The rearrangement links TRBV5-4 to TRBJ2-3; 7 nucleotides line up with TRBD1. CDR1 and CDR2 from the germline V gene are SGHNT and YYREEE (reference sequence). After removal of 5 bases from V and 4 bases from J, the junction contained 7 bases not matched to a gene. This CDR3 contains 14 residues. The CDR3: CASSSDRRADTQYF. CDR3 sequence (DNA): TGTGCCAGCAGTTCGGACAGGCGGGCAGATACGCAGTATTTT.

The V call is TRBV7-9, the J call TRBJ2-5, with TRBD2 matching 8 bases. CDR1 and CDR2 from the germline V gene are SEHNR and FQNEAQ (reference sequence). V gave up 2 bases and J gave up 5 bases; unmatched junction bases: 10. This CDR3 contains 16 residues. The CDR3 reads CASSLSGSGRGETQYF. CDR3 bases: TGTGCCAGCAGCTTATCTGGGAGCGGGAGAGGCGAGACCCAGTACTTC.

The chain carries TRBV7-6 and TRBJ1-4; TRBD1 is a possible D gene (5 bases). V gave up 1 base and J gave up 5 bases, with 11 bases separating them. The germline V gene has CDR1 SGHVS and CDR2 FNYEAQ. This CDR3 comprises 15 residues. In DNA, the CDR3 is TGTGCCAGCAGCTTAGAGACCGGGGCGAATGAAAAACTGTTTTTT. Its translation: CASSLETGANEKLFF.

This clonotype was counted many times. J is TRBJ1-5 and V is TRBV3-1; D possibly corresponds to TRBD1 (6 bases). CDR3 length equals 13 residues. Germline lookup yields CDR1 LGHDT and CDR2 YNNKEL (reference sequence). Between the trimmed V and J ends, which lost 4 bases and 5 bases, there was a span of 9 bases. The CDR3: CASSRAGDQPQHF. The DNA of the CDR3 is TGTGCCAGCAGCCGGGCAGGGGATCAGCCCCAGCATTTT.

In its sample, this clonotype was seen many times. The rearrangement uses TRBV20-1 and TRBJ2-1; the match to TRBD2 covers 10 bases. V trimming: 7 bases; J trimming: 6 bases; junction bases outside the gene matches: 6. The germline gives CDR1 DFQATT, CDR2 SNEGSKA (reference sequence). This CDR3 is 13 amino acids long. The CDR3 is CSESSGSLNEQFF. CDR3 nucleotides: TGCAGTGAATCTAGCGGGAGCCTCAATGAGCAGTTCTTC.

This clonotype was observed many times. The chain recombines TRBV12-3 or TRBV12-4 with TRBJ2-7; 7 bases line up with TRBD2. There are 15 residues in the CDR3. The junction had 15 bases not matched to a gene; V was cut back by 6 bases and J by 7 bases. The CDR3, as DNA: TGTGCCAGCAGCTCTTCCGGGAGGACCTCCCGGGAGCAGTACTTC. It codes for CASSSSGRTSREQYF.

This clonotype appeared many times. The V call is TRBV7-9, the J call TRBJ1-2, with no clear D. The V end lost 4 bases, the J end lost 12 bases, and 12 bases lay between the germline ends. This CDR3 is built from 11 residues. Looked up from germline, CDR1 is SEHNR and CDR2 is FQNEAQ (reference sequence). This CDR3 reads CASSSTKGHTF. The CDR3, as DNA: TGTGCCAGCAGCTCAACCAAGGGTCACACCTTC.

The chain recombines TRBV12-3 or TRBV12-4 with TRBJ2-7, with unresolved D. The CDR3 has 13 amino acids. The V and J ends lost 6 bases and 1 base respectively, with 10 bases between them. CDR3 bases: TGTGCCAGCAGGCGGACCGAGTCCTACGAGCAGTACTTC. This encodes CASRRTESYEQYF.

The chain has TRBV19 and TRBJ2-6; possibly TRBD1 or TRBD2 for D (5 bases each). Trimming removed 6 bases at V and 0 bases at J, with 12 bases between. The germline V gene has CDR1 LNHDA and CDR2 SQIVND (reference sequence). The CDR3 runs 16 residues. The CDR3 reads CASSRDGGSGANVLTF. CDR3 bases: TGTGCCAGTAGCCGGGACGGAGGCTCTGGGGCCAACGTCCTGACTTTC.

This clonotype was found many times. The chain combines TRBV12-3 or TRBV12-4 with TRBJ1-6; D is possibly TRBD1 (5 bases). CDR3 length: 15 residues. Trimming removed 4 bases at V and 5 bases at J, with 12 bases between. As DNA, the CDR3 is TGTGCCAGCAGTTCCCGTTGGGGGGATAATTCACCCCTCCACTTT. It encodes CASSSRWGDNSPLHF.

The sample holds many counts of this clonotype. CDR3 protein: CASSDRGANYGYTF. The CDR3 nucleotides read TGTGCCAGCAGTGACAGAGGGGCAAACTATGGCTACACCTTC. The V call is TRBV28, the J call TRBJ1-2; TRBD1 is a possible D gene (5 bases). V was pared by 5 bases and J by 2 bases, with 12 bases between. CDR3 length equals 14 residues. CDR1 MDHEN and CDR2 SYDVKM come from the germline V gene.